Listed below are T cell receptor beta chains from one sample, sequenced in a study of identical twins. In TCRdb, the 5' RACE reads were re-called with MiXCR into one record per CDR3 protein. The sample carries around 530,000 distinct CDR3 sequences, around 15% recorded once. These data also featured in a second study, about yellow fever vaccine responses in identical twins.

Sequencing input: CD4+ T cells sorted from blood. These receptor sequences come from a young woman in good health. Each CDR3 is given with its conserved first and last residue. The D gene is left open where the match is weak. A clone size is listed for some rows: how often the clone was seen (once, few, many), or a class if it is expanded.

V	J	D	size	DNA	CDR3
TRBV3-1	TRBJ1-4	.	few	TGTGCCAGCAGCCACCTTAATGAAAAACTGTTTTTT	CASSHLNEKLFF
TRBV5-1	TRBJ1-6	.	.	TGCGCCAGCAGCTTGGTGGACGGACATTCACCCCTCCACTTT	CASSLVDGHSPLHF
TRBV5-1	TRBJ2-7	.	.	TGCGCCAGCAGCCAAAGCGGGCCACACTACGAGCAGTACTTC	CASSQSGPHYEQYF
TRBV27	TRBJ2-4	TRBD2	.	TGTGCCAGCGGATCCTATACCGGGGGGGGGTTCGGCATTCAGTACTTC	CASGSYTGGGFGIQYF
TRBV20-1	TRBJ2-2	.	.	TGCAGTGCTAGAGGTCAAGCGAACACCGGGGAGCTGTTTTTT	CSARGQANTGELFF
TRBV12-3/TRBV12-4	TRBJ2-1	TRBD1	.	TGTGCCAGCAGCCAAGACAGGGGGTATTTCAATGAGCAGTTCTTC	CASSQDRGYFNEQFF
TRBV6-5	TRBJ2-1	TRBD2	.	TGTGCCAGCAGTTACGTTCTAGCGGGAGGGTACAATGAGCAGTTCTTC	CASSYVLAGGYNEQFF
TRBV29-1	TRBJ2-3	TRBD2	few	TGCAGCGTTGATCCAGCGGGAGGGCCAGATACGCAGTATTTT	CSVDPAGGPDTQYF
TRBV4-1	TRBJ1-5	.	.	TGCGCCAGCAGCCTCGAACGGACGGGGGGGCAGCCCCAGCATTTT	CASSLERTGGQPQHF
TRBV7-9	TRBJ2-3	.	few	TGTGCCAGCAGCCCATTATTGGAAGATACGCAGTATTTT	CASSPLLEDTQYF
TRBV6-5	TRBJ1-1	.	few	TGTGCCAGCAGTTACGGTCCCGAAGCTTTCTTT	CASSYGPEAFF
TRBV3-1	TRBJ2-1	TRBD2	.	TGTGCCAGCAGCCAAGAGGGAACTAGCGGCTCAGGGCAGTTCTTC	CASSQEGTSGSGQFF
TRBV28	TRBJ2-5	.	few	TGTGCCAGCAGTAAAGCCCCCGGGACCAACCAAGAGACCCAGTACTTC	CASSKAPGTNQETQYF
TRBV2	TRBJ2-5	TRBD2	few	TGTGCCAGCAGTGAAAGGTTTGGGACTAGCGGGGGGGCCTTTCAAGAGACCCAGTACTTC	CASSERFGTSGGAFQETQYF
TRBV20-1	TRBJ2-7	.	.	TGCAGTGCCATTGGTCGTAAGGGAATACCTGCCTACGAGCAGTACTTC	CSAIGRKGIPAYEQYF
TRBV10-3	TRBJ1-1	.	few	TGTGCCATCAGTGAGCTTGATAAGAGGAGCACTGAAGCTTTCTTT	CAISELDKRSTEAFF
TRBV6-2/TRBV6-3	TRBJ2-7	.	.	TGTGCCAGCAGTTTGAGATACAGCAGGGGGGTATCCTACGAGCAGTACTTC	CASSLRYSRGVSYEQYF
TRBV11-1	TRBJ2-3	.	few	TGTGCCAGCAGAAAGGACAGCACAGATACGCAGTATTTT	CASRKDSTDTQYF
TRBV28	TRBJ2-1	.	few	TGTGCCAGCAGTTATGAGGTCAACTCCTACAATGAGCAGTTCTTC	CASSYEVNSYNEQFF
TRBV5-1	TRBJ1-1	.	many	TGCGCCAGCAGCTTGGAAGGTCCCCAAGCTTTCTTT	CASSLEGPQAFF
TRBV28	TRBJ2-6	.	.	TGTGCCAGCAGCCCTATACAGGGCCCATTCTCTGGGGCCAACGTCCTGACTTTC	CASSPIQGPFSGANVLTF
TRBV11-2	TRBJ2-1	TRBD1	few	TGTGCCAGCAGGTTCCGGACAGGGAGCTACAATGAGCAGTTCTTC	CASRFRTGSYNEQFF
TRBV28	TRBJ2-5	TRBD2	few	TGTGCCAGCAGGGGCACTAGCGGGAAGGTTCAAGAGAGCCAGTACTTC	CASRGTSGKVQESQYF
TRBV27	TRBJ2-3	TRBD2	.	TGTGCCAGCAGTCTGACTAGCGGGGGGCCAGATACGCAGTATTTT	CASSLTSGGPDTQYF
TRBV21-1	TRBJ2-1	.	.	TGTGCCAGCAGCAAGGGTCGACAGGGTCCCCACAATGAGCAGTTCTTC	CASSKGRQGPHNEQFF
TRBV3-1	TRBJ1-1	.	.	TGTGCCAGCAGGACTTCAGCTATGAACACTGAAGCTTTCTTT	CASRTSAMNTEAFF
TRBV12-5	TRBJ2-2	TRBD1	.	TGTGCTAGTTCCGGACAGGGGGGGTACACCGGGGAGCTGTTTTTT	CASSGQGGYTGELFF
TRBV4-1	TRBJ2-3	TRBD1	.	TGCGCCAGCAGCCAAGGGAGGGGGACAGGGAAAGATACGCAGTATTTT	CASSQGRGTGKDTQYF
TRBV7-2	TRBJ2-1	TRBD2	.	TGTGCCAGCAGCTTAGCGTGGACTAGCGGGAGGGCCTACAATGAGCAGTTCTTC	CASSLAWTSGRAYNEQFF
TRBV29-1	TRBJ2-2	TRBD2	many	TGCAGCGTGTCTAGCGGGCTGGAGACCGGGGAGCTGTTTTTT	CSVSSGLETGELFF
TRBV2	TRBJ2-7	.	.	TGTGCCAGCACCCCAACGGGGGAGCAGTACTTC	CASTPTGEQYF
TRBV12-3/TRBV12-4	TRBJ2-2	TRBD2	.	TGTGCCAGCAGTTTTATTTTAGGGACTAGCGGCACCGGGGAGCTGTTTTTT	CASSFILGTSGTGELFF
TRBV3-1	TRBJ1-4	TRBD1	few	TGTGCCAGCAGCCGGGGACAGGTGAATGAAAAACTGTTTTTT	CASSRGQVNEKLFF
TRBV5-1	TRBJ2-1	TRBD2	.	TGCGCCAGCAGCGCCCCAGGACTAGCGGGTGACGATGAGCAGTTCTTC	CASSAPGLAGDDEQFF
TRBV10-3	TRBJ2-1	TRBD2	few	TGTGCCATCAGTGGCGGGACTAGTGGTGAGCAGTTCTTC	CAISGGTSGEQFF
TRBV20-1	TRBJ2-7	TRBD2	few	TGCAGTGCTAGAGACTACAGCGGGAGGGCCAACGAGCAGTACTTC	CSARDYSGRANEQYF
TRBV20-1	TRBJ2-7	.	few	TGCAGTGCTAGGGTAGGGGGGGCATTCCGCGAGCAGTACTTC	CSARVGGAFREQYF
TRBV7-8	TRBJ2-7	TRBD2	.	TGTGCCAGCAGCTACGCGGGAGGAACCTACGAGCAGTACTTC	CASSYAGGTYEQYF
TRBV28	TRBJ2-7	TRBD1	few	TGTGCCAGCAGTTTTGGAAATTCACCTGGACAGGGGACGAGGGGGCAGTACTTC	CASSFGNSPGQGTRGQYF
TRBV2	TRBJ2-5	.	few	TGTGCCAGCAGTGGGGTGACGGCACAAGAGACCCAGTACTTC	CASSGVTAQETQYF
TRBV20-1	TRBJ2-1	TRBD2	.	TGCAGTGCTAGTGATAAACCCGGGACTAGCGGTCTAGTAACCTACAATGAGCAGTTCTTC	CSASDKPGTSGLVTYNEQFF
TRBV20-1	TRBJ2-5	TRBD1	.	TGCAGTGCCCAAGGGGGACAGGGATCGAAGACCCAGTACTTC	CSAQGGQGSKTQYF
TRBV20-1	TRBJ1-6	.	.	TGCAGTGCCCCGGGGAATTCACCCCTCCACTTT	CSAPGNSPLHF
TRBV5-1	TRBJ2-2	.	.	TGCGCCAGCAGCTTGGCCCCTAGTGGGGGAAGGACCGGGGAGCTGTTTTTT	CASSLAPSGGRTGELFF
TRBV4-1	TRBJ1-2	.	.	TGCGCCAGCAGCCAAGGCAGGCCCTATGGCTACACCTTC	CASSQGRPYGYTF
TRBV11-3	TRBJ2-2	TRBD2	.	TGTGCCAGCAGCTCGACTAGCGGTTTTACGAACACCGGGGAGCTGTTTTTT	CASSSTSGFTNTGELFF
TRBV7-8	TRBJ1-1	.	.	TGTGCCAGCAGCTGGGACAAAGGTAACACTGAAGCTTTCTTT	CASSWDKGNTEAFF
TRBV25-1	TRBJ2-2	TRBD2	.	TGTGCCAGCAGTGAATTTCGCGGGAGTACCGGGGAGCTGTTTTTT	CASSEFRGSTGELFF
TRBV27	TRBJ1-4	.	.	TGTGCCAGCAGTTTGGCCCCAGGGAGGGATGAAAAACTGTTTTTT	CASSLAPGRDEKLFF
TRBV29-1	TRBJ2-2	TRBD2	.	TGCAGCGGGGGGGGGTTAAGCACCGGGGAGCTGTTTTTT	CSGGGLSTGELFF
TRBV9	TRBJ2-2	TRBD1	.	TGTGCCAGCAACGGGGGACAGGGAATTCTGGGGGAGCTGTTTTTT	CASNGGQGILGELFF
TRBV11-2	TRBJ2-3	TRBD2	.	TGTGCCAGCAGCTTTTGGCTAGCGGGGGATCGCACAGATACGCAGTATTTT	CASSFWLAGDRTDTQYF
TRBV5-1	TRBJ1-1	.	few	TGCGCCAGCAGCCGGGGCCCGACAGACACTGAAGCTTTCTTT	CASSRGPTDTEAFF
TRBV20-1	TRBJ1-2	.	many	TGCAGTGCCACCCTCAAATTGGCTTACACCTTC	CSATLKLAYTF
TRBV12-3/TRBV12-4	TRBJ1-1	TRBD1	.	TGTGCCAGCAGTGGGGGCGAACGACAGGGGGCCACTGAAGCTTTCTTT	CASSGGERQGATEAFF
TRBV12-3/TRBV12-4	TRBJ2-3	.	many	TGTGCCAGCATCGGAGAAGGGGAGCCAGATACGCAGTATTTT	CASIGEGEPDTQYF